This TCR beta chain emerged from a study of cytomegalovirus exposure and HLA in healthy donors (dated by TCRdb to 2016 to 2017). Broadly, across the study: An earlier analysis of several hundred of the donors reported under 300 Gb of sequence data and approximately 120 million unique TCR beta sequences obtained from about 170 million T cells. Donor age, sex, ethnicity and CMV serostatus were collected together with the repertoire data. Among some 400 genotyped donors of the cohort, an average of around 240,000 unique TCR beta nucleotide sequences were sequenced per donor, 15% to 20% of them non-productive. Of the roughly 390 genotyped donors, approximately 83% fell in the genetic ancestry cluster associated with self-reported Caucasian donors. Along with the roughly 670-subject first cohort, a separate validation cohort of around 120 different subjects was used. To predict cytomegalovirus infection status, the study combined high-throughput TCR immunosequencing, statistical association of individual TCRs with disease status, and machine learning. Because of strong linkage in the cohort, four or five DR-DQ haplotypes were treated as single units for association and clustering. The number of typed donors differed by locus: roughly 629-640 for A, B, C, DRB1 and DQB1; some 540 for DQA1; roughly 600 for DPA1; and about 450 for DPB1. To study patterns of TCR occurrence, a later analysis re-analyzed previously published TCR beta repertoires from 600 to 750 donors and added high-resolution HLA genotyping. Rather than using new phenotypic data, the later analysis identified candidate immune exposures from TCR beta sequences and from how often those sequences occurred across donors. An earlier analysis of some 500 of the donors used high-throughput TCR beta sequencing to judge whether each TCR beta V gene segment behaved as functional or pseudogenic. Roughly 300 gigabases of sequencing data and around 85 million unique TCR sequences made up an early release that covered several hundred HLA-typed donors. HLA typing covered class I and class II loci at four-digit resolution. Genome-wide SNP genotypes for about 65% of the 666 donors were used in a later genetic analysis, which treated that subset as a discovery cohort. The study aimed to test whether signatures of past pathogen exposure could be identified by cataloging public T cell receptors. The study used immunosequencing to profile the T cell repertoires of approximately 690 subjects and linked those repertoires to cytomegalovirus serostatus. All discovery cohort repertoires had been generated using a single sequencing platform.

General study outcomes and caveats: HLA typing was unavailable for some donors at each locus, so association tests used only the typed subset. A later genetic analysis reported fewer N-insertions in productive TCRs among donors in an Asian-associated ancestry cluster than the roughly 650-donor mean. In vitro tests confirmed that a few of the cytomegalovirus-associated TCR beta chains recognize cytomegalovirus antigens. A further reported finding was that TCR beta sequences accurately predicted the HLA-A and HLA-B alleles for most subjects in the first cohort. Several of the top co-occurrence clusters appeared to be linked to parvovirus B19, influenza, CMV and Epstein-Barr virus, according to a later analysis. The classifier was reported to diagnose cytomegalovirus status with high specificity and sensitivity in both the original and validation cohorts. In a later analysis, HLA-associated TCR beta chains showed more clonal expansion and lower generation probabilities than non-associated chains that were equally common. Correlated functional status among segregating V segments might be attributable to linkage disequilibrium, but an unknown experimental factor could not be ruled out. This cohort had only TCR beta chains sequenced, and the lack of alpha or paired-chain data limited which features could be detected. A cluster of highly shared sequence variants was judged likely to represent a technical artifact of the sequencing pipeline. A later analysis associated 16,951 TCR beta sequences with specific HLA alleles at a false discovery rate of 0.05. In the study, 150 to 200 TCR beta chains were listed as associated with cytomegalovirus. Strong co-occurrence of HLA alleles, especially DR and DQ, made assigning TCR associations to individual alleles difficult. Most CMV-associated TCR beta chains appeared to be HLA-restricted in a later analysis, and the HLA associations seemed to be driven largely by CMV exposure. Immune exposure information for the cohort was limited to CMV serostatus. While some public TCRs were present in many individuals, most TCR sequences turned up only very rarely across donors. It was suggested by the authors that the approach could potentially be generalized to other disease states and immunological phenotypes. An earlier analysis of approximately 590 of the donors showed that most TCR beta V segments appeared in productive rearrangements either about 87% or about 30% of the time, which broadly matched IMGT annotations. About 17 rarely observed V segments, including chromosome 9 orphons, were excluded from the earlier analysis of just under 600 of the donors because counts were too low. In a later genetic analysis, a missense DCLRE1C variant was associated with V-gene and J-gene trimming of TCR beta chains, and the association was replicated in an independent cohort. The 87-base-pair reads could not distinguish some IMGT-functional V segments, including TRBV6-2 and TRBV6-3, so those segments were excluded. Roughly uniform sequencing depth across donors was assumed in presence/absence analyses, although this assumption may not hold. According to a later analysis, TCR association rates differed among HLA loci, with DRB1 alleles showing the most associated TCRs and HLA-C alleles showing the fewest.

The cohort comprised several hundred healthy bone marrow donors. All cohort members were sampled while nominally healthy, although unrecorded immune exposures were likely present. The donor was CMV seronegative and was included in the group of approximately 350 seronegative cohort members. Every donor gave a peripheral blood sample, and the peripheral blood mononuclear cells from that sample were used for TCR beta sequencing. The Qiagen DNeasy Blood Extraction Kit was used to extract genomic DNA from the blood cell samples. Of note for this clone: Its recognized antigen is unknown. No base qualities exist here, and no much larger clone lies one base off it.

CDR1 LNHNV and CDR2 YYDKDF are derived from the germline V gene (reference sequence). Including the terminal cysteine and phenylalanine, the CDR3 comprises 15 residues. The only DNA kept is the CDR3, 45 bases in frame from the first base. Unmatched junction bases come to 9, with V trimmed by 5 bases and J by 6 bases. The library came from the immunoSEQ multiplex PCR assay. A mixture of 60 forward primers for TCR Vbeta segments and 13 reverse primers for TCR Jbeta segments was used in the multiplex PCR. Amplification of the CDR3 region of rearranged TCR beta genes was performed with a multiplex PCR assay on genomic DNA. The amplified TCR beta libraries were sequenced on the Illumina HiSeq System as 87-base-pair reads. Per the authors' processing: A later analysis counted tens of millions of unique TCR beta chains across the roughly 700 repertoires, and some 11 million of these chains were shared by at least two donors. A nearest-neighbor algorithm error-corrected the raw reads and collapsed the reads into unique sequences, merging closely related sequences to remove PCR and sequencing errors. Alignment of CDR3 sequences to IMGT reference sequences was used to assign V, D and J gene segments. For a sequence to be retained, a match of at least six nucleotides was required to both a V gene segment and a J gene segment. Rearrangements were classified as productive when the CDR3 lacked stop codons and remained in frame with V and J, and all other rearrangements were classified as non-productive. CDR3 was defined by IMGT convention, running from the second conserved V-encoded cysteine to the conserved J-encoded phenylalanine. The earlier analysis of about 640 of the donors excluded any sequence lacking an unambiguous match to a single V gene segment. In an earlier analysis of around 600 of the donors, V segments were called functional above 56.7% productive rearrangements and were called segregating when the between-donor standard deviation exceeded 5%. A statistical classification framework was built to diagnose cytomegalovirus status from the catalog of TCR beta chain sequences. In a later analysis, TCR nucleotide sequences were compared against IMGT/GENE-DB human TR gene sequences so that V and J genes could be assigned. In a later analysis, CDR3 sequences and most-parsimonious VDJ recombination scenarios were assigned using the TCRdist pipeline. In a later analysis, each TCR beta chain was defined by its CDR3 amino acid sequence together with its V-gene family, and reads lacking a unique V-gene family were excluded. In a later analysis, a few hundred highly shared, low-generation-probability nucleotide sequences were removed to address suspected cross-contamination and a sequencing artifact. In a later analysis, a clonal expansion index for each public chain was calculated from normalized within-repertoire ranks of inferred template counts. Generation probabilities in a later analysis came from a VDJ recombination model fitted to out-of-frame rearrangements, and those results were checked against IGoR. A later analysis scored TCR-TCR, TCR-HLA and TCR-CMV co-occurrence with hypergeometric tests, applying a repertoire-size bias correction to TCR pairs. A later analysis estimated false discovery rates by permuting HLA or CMV assignments 20 times. A later analysis grouped co-occurring TCRs with DBSCAN, adding TCRdist sequence similarity when clustering within HLA-allele-positive subsets. Repertoires with fewer than 30,000 or more than 120,000 public chains, plus five repertoires with anomalous nucleotide sharing, were excluded from co-occurrence clustering. As stored in TCRdb, this immuneACCESS dataset retains in-frame rearrangements with V and J assigned. A fraction of the clones does not appear; measured against another copy, unresolved V genes explain less than half of the discrepancy, and the remainder lacks a known reason. Clonal size and the V and J genes are those of that table, whereas D and trimming came from the DNA. This sample is represented by under 40,000 clones; over 90% of them were singletons. The ten most abundant clones make up roughly 3% of the sample.

Sample: PBMCs. The clonotype comes from a woman under 30 in good health and CMV-seronegative. The sequence links TRBV15 to TRBJ2-1, and 8 junctional nucleotides match TRBD2. The encoded CDR3 is CATSRTGTRINEQFF. The nucleotides are TGTGCCACCAGCCGCACCGGGACTAGAATCAATGAGCAGTTCTTC.